Shown below are 24 T cell receptor beta chains from a single sample sequenced in a study of T cell responses to AZD1222 COVID-19 vaccine. Repertoires were generated with immunoSEQ multiplex PCR, while TCRdb's copy carries only in-frame clones and drops some. The data contain 95,000 to 150,000 clones, more than 85% of them singletons. The sequencing used peripheral blood, collected 28 days after the second AZD1222 dose. Receptors were obtained from an adult who received the AZD1222 COVID-19 vaccine.

The chain has TRBV18 and TRBJ1-1; tentative D call: TRBD1 (6 bases). CDR3 length equals 16 residues. Germline V CDR1 and CDR2: KGHSH, LQKENI. Trimming stripped 3 bases from V and 1 base from J, with 15 bases between. CDR3: CASSPMRGQSNTEAFF. CDR3 nucleotides: TGTGCCAGCTCACCGATGCGGGGACAATCGAACACTGAAGCTTTCTTT.

This clone was observed a single time. This chain joins TRBV18 and TRBJ2-5, with 7 nucleotides matching TRBD2. In germline, CDR1 is KGHSH, CDR2 LQKENI. This CDR3 contains 15 residues. With 0 bases clipped from V and 4 bases from J, the junction kept 5 bases outside the gene matches. DNA of the CDR3: TGTGCCAGCTCACCACCGGGGGGGACTGGAGAGACCCAGTACTTC. Its translation: CASSPPGGTGETQYF.

V and J are TRBV2 and TRBJ1-3; TRBD1 aligns across 7 bases. Germline CDR1 SNHLY, CDR2 FYNNEI. This CDR3 has 12 amino acids. J lost 4 bases, V lost 10 bases, and 4 bases had no gene match. CDR3 coding DNA: TGTGCCAAGGGGACAGCCGGAAACACCATATATTTT. It specifies CAKGTAGNTIYF.

The chain uses TRBV5-1 and TRBJ1-1, with 9 bases matching TRBD1. V lost 2 bases and J lost 5; bases outside the gene matches: 10. This CDR3 contains 16 residues. The germline CDR1 and CDR2 sequences are SGHRS and YFSETQ. The CDR3 loop is CASSFTGTGSGTEAFF. The CDR3 coding sequence is TGCGCCAGCAGCTTTACGGGGACAGGGTCAGGAACTGAAGCTTTCTTT.

The rearrangement uses TRBV2 and TRBJ2-3, with 8 bases fitting TRBD2. Germline-derived CDR1 and CDR2 are SNHLY and FYNNEI. This CDR3 spans 15 amino acids. V shed 2 bases and J 4 bases; nucleotides not matched to a gene: 5. For the CDR3, the DNA is TGTGCCAGCAGTGAATTGGCGGGGGGTGCAGATACGCAGTATTTT. Protein: CASSELAGGADTQYF.

The chain joins TRBV6-2 or TRBV6-3 to TRBJ2-1; 9 bases are shared with TRBD2. In germline, CDR1 is MNHEY, CDR2 SVGEGT. The length of the CDR3 is 19 residues. V dropped 5 bases and J dropped 3; count of bases not matched to a gene: 17. The CDR3 is CASSPRDGRRGGDYNEQFF. CDR3 DNA: TGTGCCAGCAGTCCCAGGGATGGTCGGCGGGGGGGCGACTACAATGAGCAGTTCTTC.

V and J are TRBV7-9 and TRBJ1-5; weak D call: TRBD1 (5 bases). This CDR3 spans 14 amino acids. The V end lost 1 base, the J end lost 6 bases, and 10 bases lay between the germline ends. Germline CDR1 SEHNR, CDR2 FQNEAQ (reference sequence). CDR3 protein: CASSLGGVGQPQHF. The CDR3 region has the DNA TGTGCCAGCAGCTTAGGAGGGGTAGGTCAGCCCCAGCATTTT.

In DNA form, the CDR3 reads TGTGCCAGCTCTCTTTCCGGGGGCCGACAGCCCCAGCATTTT. This sequence encodes CASSLSGGRQPQHF. This chain joins TRBV18 and TRBJ1-5; possibly TRBD1 for D (6 bases). Germline V gene sequence: CDR1 KGHSH, CDR2 LQKENI. This CDR3 is 14 amino acids long. With 6 bases removed from V and 7 bases from J, the gap between germline ends came to 16 bases.

The CDR3 DNA sequence: TGTGCCAGCAGCTTAGGTCTTGGGGCAGACATCTCCTACGAGCAGTACTTC. This codes for CASSLGLGADISYEQYF. This sequence joins TRBV7-2 and TRBJ2-7; tentatively, D is TRBD1 (5 bases). V gave up 1 base and J gave up 0 bases, with 16 bases separating them. The germline CDR1 and CDR2 sequences are SGHTA and FQGNSA. CDR3 length: 17 amino acids.

The chain couples TRBV7-8 to TRBJ1-5, with TRBD1 identical over 8 bases. CDR3 length equals 19 residues. CDR1 and CDR2 (germline): SGHVS, FQNEAQ. With 0 bases clipped from V and 1 base from J, the junction kept 11 bases outside the gene matches. The CDR3 bases are TGTGCCAGCAGCTTAGCGCTCGGGACAGGTATAATCAGCAATCAGCCCCAGCATTTT. Its translation is CASSLALGTGIISNQPQHF.

The CDR3 region has the DNA TGCAGCGTTGAAGGTGTGGACTATGGCTACACCTTC. It specifies CSVEGVDYGYTF. The chain is built from TRBV29-1 and TRBJ1-2; D is ambiguous. The CDR3 contains 12 residues. V was clipped by 1 base and J by 3 bases, with 6 bases between them. CDR1 and CDR2 (germline): SQVTM, ANQGSEA.

The chain has TRBV6-4 and TRBJ2-3; D gene unclear. CDR1 is MRHNA and CDR2 is SNTAGT in the germline V gene. The CDR3 spans 15 residues. V was cut by 0 bases and J by 2 bases, with 9 bases left in between. The CDR3 sequence is CASSDSMGTTDTQYF. Here the CDR3 DNA reads TGTGCCAGCAGTGACTCGATGGGTACCACAGATACGCAGTATTTT.

V is TRBV25-1 and J is TRBJ2-7; D gene uncertain. Deletions cut 6 bases from V and 2 bases from J, with 14 bases between. The CDR3 sequence is 14 residues long. CDR1 is MGHDK and CDR2 is SYGVNS in the germline V gene. The CDR3 region has the DNA TGTGCCAGCAGAAGGATCAAGCCCCCCTACGAGCAGTACTTC. It translates to CASRRIKPPYEQYF.

The chain carries TRBV3-1 (or the pseudogene TRBV3-2) and TRBJ1-1; D ambiguous. In germline, CDR1 is LGHDT, CDR2 YNNKEL (reference sequence). The CDR3 is 12 residues long. The V gene lost 9 bases and the J gene lost 4 bases, with 12 bases spanning the gap. CDR3 DNA: TGTGCCAGTCGAGACTGGGGCACTGAAGCTTTCTTT. Translation gives CASRDWGTEAFF.

The chain employs TRBV6-1 and TRBJ1-2, with a weak D call TRBD1 (6 bases). V was clipped by 2 bases and J by 4 bases, with 8 bases between them. Looked up from germline, CDR1 is MNHNS and CDR2 is SASEGT. This CDR3 is 13 amino acids long. CDR3 nucleotide sequence: TGTGCCAGCAGTGAACGGACAGCCTATGGCTACACCTTC. Translating gives CASSERTAYGYTF.

J is TRBJ1-1 and V is TRBV6-5; D may be TRBD1 (6 bases). Trimming pared 2 bases from V and 8 bases from J, leaving 9 bases between. Germline CDR1 and CDR2: MNHEY and SVGAGI. This CDR3 contains 12 residues. DNA of the CDR3: TGTGCCAGCAGTTACCCTCAGGGGGAAGCTTTCTTT. It yields the protein CASSYPQGEAFF.

V is TRBV30 and J is TRBJ1-1, with D uncertain. V lost 0 bases, J lost 2 bases, and 10 bases lay in between. The CDR3 is 14 amino acids. Germline V gene data show CDR1 as GTSNPN and CDR2 as SVGIG (reference sequence). CDR3 sequence (DNA): TGTGCCTGGAGTGTAAGGTCAGCCAACACTGAAGCTTTCTTT. Protein product: CAWSVRSANTEAFF.

Note on this clone: Within the sample, other DNA sequences also encode this same CDR3. The chain links TRBV9 to TRBJ1-1; D not resolved. Trimming left V 0 bases short and J 2 bases short, with 5 bases between. The CDR3 is made up of 13 amino acids. The germline V gene encodes CDR1 SGDLS and CDR2 YYNGEE. CDR3 loop: CASSVGPNTEAFF. The CDR3 DNA follows: TGTGCCAGCAGCGTAGGACCCAACACTGAAGCTTTCTTT.

The genes are TRBV30 and TRBJ1-2; D is unclear. Germline V gene lookup returns CDR1 GTSNPN and CDR2 SVGIG (reference sequence). V shed 4 bases and J shed 2 bases, with 5 bases lying between them. There are 11 residues in the CDR3. The CDR3 nucleotides are TGTGCCTGGAATCACAACTATGGCTACACCTTC. Protein product: CAWNHNYGYTF.

The chain joins TRBV3-1 (or the pseudogene TRBV3-2) to TRBJ1-2; D remains unclear. The V end lost 3 bases, the J end lost 8 bases, and 7 bases lay between the germline ends. This CDR3 is built from 11 residues. The V gene's germline CDR1 is LGHDT and CDR2 YNNKEL (reference sequence). CDR3 loop: CASSQGVGYTF. The CDR3 DNA reads as TGTGCCAGCAGCCAGGGCGTGGGCTACACCTTC.

Only one count was recorded for this clone. This chain uses TRBV9 with TRBJ1-3; the match to TRBD1 covers 7 bases. This CDR3 comprises 15 residues. CDR1 is SGDLS and CDR2 is YYNGEE in the germline V gene. V dropped 2 bases and J dropped 1; count of bases not matched to a gene: 3. The CDR3 is CASSVTGVSGNTIYF. CDR3 nucleotides: TGTGCCAGCAGCGTTACAGGGGTTTCTGGAAACACCATATATTTT.

V gene TRBV5-1 combines with J gene TRBJ2-1; 9 bases line up with TRBD2. CDR3 length equals 16 residues. Germline CDR1 SGHRS, CDR2 YFSETQ. The ends lost 6 bases at V and 6 bases at J; junction bases unmatched: 13. The CDR3 region is CASNQSPAGGLNEQFF. The CDR3 nucleotides are TGCGCCAGCAACCAAAGTCCAGCGGGGGGCCTCAATGAGCAGTTCTTC.

The chain uses TRBV6-5 and TRBJ1-2; D is possibly TRBD1 (6 bases). The CDR3 totals 15 residues. The germline V gene has CDR1 MNHEY and CDR2 SVGAGI. Trimming took off 5 bases at V and 4 bases at J, with 17 bases between the two ends. The CDR3 sequence: CASSRGTTKSYGYTF. CDR3 DNA: TGTGCCAGCAGTCGCGGGACAACTAAATCCTATGGCTACACCTTC.

This chain joins TRBV18 and TRBJ1-3; TRBD1 matches 11 bases. In germline, CDR1 is KGHSH, CDR2 LQKENI. Losses at the gene ends were 8 bases for V and 4 bases for J; bases not matched to a gene: 7. The CDR3 runs to 15 residues. CDR3 DNA sequence: TGTGCCAGCGGCCCCGGGACAGGGGGAGGAAACACCATATATTTT. It yields the protein CASGPGTGGGNTIYF.